This T cell receptor (beta chain) originates from a study of control samples from healthy donors and cancer patients. Sequencing was performed with immunoSEQ multiplex PCR; in TCRdb, only in-frame clones are kept and a portion is missing. The sample consists of some 100,000 clones, around 89% of them appearing once. On this clone: Different DNA sequences within this sample yield the same CDR3.

CDR3 size: 11 residues. Germline V lookup: CDR1 GTSNPN, CDR2 SVGIG (reference sequence). V was cut by 0 bases and J by 7 bases, with 6 bases left in between. The origin of this receptor is a woman between 50 and 59 years old in good health. The specimen was blood. The chain links TRBV30 to TRBJ2-5; no definite D call. This CDR3 reads CAWSVGGTQYF. CDR3 DNA: TGTGCCTGGAGTGTGGGTGGGACCCAGTACTTC.